What follows describes a single TCR beta chain. Original processing notes: Reference gene primer amplification in the assay estimated nucleated cell counts. Here immunoSEQ multiplex PCR was the method, and the copy in TCRdb shows in-frame clones only, minus some. V and J calls and clone size are those listed in that table; D and trimming were worked out from the DNA. The sample contains 150,000 to 180,000 clones, 91% of which appear only once. This sample was included in a study of blood T cell repertoires in COVID-19. The CDR3 sequence is 15 residues long. V was pared by 5 bases and J by 4 bases, with 15 bases between. Germline assignment: CDR1 LNHDA and CDR2 SQIVND (reference sequence).

This TCR was recovered from a man in his forties or fifties with acute or convalescent COVID-19. Sequences were obtained from peripheral blood. The chain has TRBV19 and TRBJ2-1; no firm D call. The DNA for the CDR3 is TGTGCCAGTAGTCGTCGGCAGGCCTATTACAATGAGCAGTTCTTC. Translating gives CASSRRQAYYNEQFF. The full variable domain, in which reference TRBV19 and TRBJ2-1 provide the parts outside the CDR3, is DGGITQSPKYLFRKEGQNVTLSCEQNLNHDAMYWYRQDPGQGLRLIYYSQIVNDFQKGDIAEGYSVSREKKESFPLTVTSAQKNPTAFYLCASSRRQAYYNEQFFGPGTRLTVL.